A selection of T cell receptor beta chains follows, all from one sample in a study of T cell repertoires in cytomegalovirus infection. Their cognate antigens are unknown. Each CDR3 protein gets one entry after TCRdb re-called the reads with MiXCR. The table has over 55,000 distinct CDR3 sequences, 20% to 25% seen once. Sample: CD8+ T cells from cultured PBMCs, taken from culture after CMV antigen stimulation. These TCRs come from a human donor in good health (CMV status not recorded). Some clones in this sample may be carry-over from other donors' samples. CDR3s include the opening cysteine and the closing phenylalanine or tryptophan. The D gene is left open where the match is weak. Expanded clones get a size class; other rows say once, few or many, or leave the size out.

TRBV7-2	NA	TRBJ2-1	few	TGTGCCAGCAGCGTAGGTCAGGGGGGGTTCCGCAATGAGCAGTTCTTC	CASSVGQGGFRNEQFF
TRBV7-2	NA	TRBJ1-1	NA	TGTGCCAGCAGCTTAGGCAGGGGTTTTACTGAAGCTTTCTTT	CASSLGRGFTEAFF
TRBV7-6	NA	TRBJ1-1	few	TGTGCCAGCAGCGCCCCCCGCATCGGGCCGAACACTGAAGCTTTCTTT	CASSAPRIGPNTEAFF
TRBV7-2	NA	TRBJ1-3	few	TGTGCCAGCAGGGCATGGGGCCAGTCCTCTGGAAACACCATATATTTT	CASRAWGQSSGNTIYF
TRBV4-1	TRBD1	TRBJ2-3	few	TGCGCCAGCAGCCAAGACGGGACAGGGGCAGGAGATACGCAGTATTTT	CASSQDGTGAGDTQYF
TRBV7-3	NA	TRBJ1-1	few	TGTGCCAGCAGCTTGGGCGGGGAGGACACTGAAGCTTTCTTT	CASSLGGEDTEAFF
TRBV11-1	NA	TRBJ2-2	NA	TGTGCCAGCAGACTCACAGACTCGAACACCGGGGAGCTGTTTTTT	CASRLTDSNTGELFF
TRBV7-3	NA	TRBJ2-1	NA	TGTGCCAGCAGCTTAGGGGGCTCCGGCAATGAGCAGTTCTTC	CASSLGGSGNEQFF
TRBV6-1	NA	TRBJ2-7	NA	TGTGCCAGCAGTGAAAGGAAAGGGGGGATAACACCAACCTACGAGCAGTACTTC	CASSERKGGITPTYEQYF
TRBV7-2	TRBD2	TRBJ2-2	NA	TGTGCCAGCAGCTCCGCCCCTATCGGACTAGCGGGGGACCTAACCGGGGAGCTGTTTTTT	CASSSAPIGLAGDLTGELFF
TRBV20-1	TRBD1	TRBJ1-1	NA	TGCAGTGCTAGAGATTCGACAGGGGCGAACACTGAAGCTTTCTTT	CSARDSTGANTEAFF
TRBV28	NA	TRBJ2-5	few	TGTGCCAGCAGTCGCTCCACGGGACGCTCCCTGGTCACCCAGTACTTC	CASSRSTGRSLVTQYF
TRBV4-2	TRBD2	TRBJ2-3	few	TGTGCCAGCAGCCAAAGGCTAGCGGGGGGGCCTACAGATACGCAGTATTTT	CASSQRLAGGPTDTQYF
TRBV6-5	NA	TRBJ2-3	once	TGTGCCAGCAGAAACCAGGGACGGCTAGTTTCGGATACGCAGTATTTT	CASRNQGRLVSDTQYF
TRBV7-2	TRBD2	TRBJ2-7	few	TGTGCCAGCAGCCGTAGCGGGGGGGAGAGCTCCTACGAGCAGTACTTC	CASSRSGGESSYEQYF
TRBV6-1	NA	TRBJ2-7	few	TGTGCCAGCCAGAGCCCGGGACCGCTGTCCTACGAGCAGTACTTC	CASQSPGPLSYEQYF
TRBV9	TRBD1	TRBJ1-1	NA	TGTGCCAGCGGACAGGGGGCGCAGATCACTGAAGCTTTCTTT	CASGQGAQITEAFF
TRBV20-1	NA	TRBJ1-6	NA	TGCAGTGCTAGAGTAGGGGGGGTAGAGGTTTCACCCCTCCACTTT	CSARVGGVEVSPLHF
TRBV9	NA	TRBJ1-5	NA	TGTGCCAGCAGCGTAGGGGACGCTGGGCAGCCCCAGCATTTT	CASSVGDAGQPQHF
TRBV12-3/TRBV12-4	TRBD2	TRBJ2-5	NA	TGTGCCAGCAAGCCCACTAGCGGGGGCACAGAGACCCAGTACTTC	CASKPTSGGTETQYF
TRBV19	NA	TRBJ1-1	NA	TGTGCCAGTACACTCGGGTGGGGCACTTACACTGAAGCTTTCTTT	CASTLGWGTYTEAFF
TRBV12-3/TRBV12-4	TRBD2	TRBJ2-3	NA	TGTGCCAGCAGTTTACTACTTGACGGGGGGACGCACGGAGATACGCAGTATTTT	CASSLLLDGGTHGDTQYF
TRBV7-9	TRBD1	TRBJ2-1	NA	TGTGCCAGCAGCTTAGGGCAGGGGGCGGAGAATGAGCAGTTCTTC	CASSLGQGAENEQFF
TRBV7-9	NA	TRBJ1-4	few	TGTGCCAGCAGCTTAGATGGCCTTCCAGTGCGAAATGAAAAACTGTTTTTT	CASSLDGLPVRNEKLFF
TRBV12-5	NA	TRBJ2-7	few	TGTGCTAGTGCCCCCGGAGGGATAACCTACGAGCAGTACTTC	CASAPGGITYEQYF
TRBV10-3	NA	TRBJ2-3	few	TGTGCCATCAGTGAGGGGCGGATTAGCACAGATACGCAGTATTTT	CAISEGRISTDTQYF
TRBV4-1	NA	TRBJ1-5	NA	TGTGACAGCAGCCAAGATTTACTAATCAGGGAGCCCCAGCATTTT	CDSSQDLLIREPQHF
TRBV7-2	NA	TRBJ1-2	NA	TGTGCCAGCAGCTTAGCGCGGGAGGTTATCTATGGCTACACCTTC	CASSLAREVIYGYTF
TRBV7-6	NA	TRBJ2-7	few	TGTGCCAGCAGCTTACGAACTGGAGGGTACGAGCAGTACTTC	CASSLRTGGYEQYF
TRBV20-1	TRBD1	TRBJ1-1	few	TGCAGTGCTAGAAGGGACAGCATGAACACTGAGGCTTTCTTT	CSARRDSMNTEAFF
TRBV4-3	NA	TRBJ1-2	few	TGCGCCAGCAGCCATCAGACAGGCTATGGCTACACCTTC	CASSHQTGYGYTF
TRBV7-9	NA	TRBJ1-2	NA	TGTGCCAGCAGCTTAGACTCAGGTGGCTACACCTTC	CASSLDSGGYTF
TRBV7-2	TRBD1	TRBJ2-1	few	TGTGCCAGCAGCGTTATTGACAGGGCAAAGAACAATGAGCAGTTCTTC	CASSVIDRAKNNEQFF
TRBV6-8	NA	TRBJ1-3	NA	TGTGCCAGCAGGTCGACGGCTTTTGGAAACACCATATATTTT	CASRSTAFGNTIYF
TRBV27	NA	TRBJ1-6	NA	TGTGCCAGCAGTTTGGTGGGGAGGCCCCTCCACTTT	CASSLVGRPLHF
TRBV7-2	TRBD1	TRBJ2-1	NA	TGTGCCAGCAGCTCTATACAGGGGCTGGTACGGAATGAGCAGTTCTTC	CASSSIQGLVRNEQFF
TRBV20-1	TRBD2	TRBJ2-5	NA	TGCAGTGCTAGCGGACTAGAGAGACAAGAGACCCAGTACTTC	CSASGLERQETQYF
TRBV20-1	NA	TRBJ2-3	NA	TGCAGTGCTAGAACCCAACTAGGGGGCACAGATACGCAGTATTTT	CSARTQLGGTDTQYF
TRBV4-1	TRBD1	TRBJ1-5	few	TGCGCCAGCAGCCAAGAGTGGACAGGAGGCAATCAGCCCCAGCATTTT	CASSQEWTGGNQPQHF
TRBV4-3	NA	TRBJ2-1	many	TGCGCCAGCAGCCAAGATCCGATACACAATGAGCAGTTCTTC	CASSQDPIHNEQFF
TRBV12-3/TRBV12-4	NA	TRBJ1-3	NA	TGTGCCAGCAGTCCCCATTTCTCTGGAAACACCATATATTTT	CASSPHFSGNTIYF
TRBV12-3/TRBV12-4	NA	TRBJ2-3	NA	TGTGCCAGCAGTTTGGGGACGACCACAGATACGCAGTATTTT	CASSLGTTTDTQYF
TRBV7-8	NA	TRBJ2-3	few	TGTGCCAGCAGCTTAGACACAGATATGCAGTATTTT	CASSLDTDMQYF
TRBV4-3	NA	TRBJ1-2	NA	TGCGCCAGCAGCCAAGCCATGAACAGGTTCTATGGCTACACCTTC	CASSQAMNRFYGYTF
TRBV7-9	NA	TRBJ2-1	NA	TGTGCCAGCAGCTTAATTACAGGGAAGAATGAGCAGTTCTTC	CASSLITGKNEQFF
TRBV6-2/TRBV6-3	NA	TRBJ1-5	NA	TGTGCCAGCAGTTACTCCCGGGGGGGCGGCAATCAGCCCCAGCATTTT	CASSYSRGGGNQPQHF
TRBV7-8	TRBD1	TRBJ2-5	NA	TGTGCCAGCCTTCTGGGTAGGGGGCGTCAAGAGACCCAGTACTTC	CASLLGRGRQETQYF
TRBV2	TRBD1	TRBJ2-5	NA	TGTGCCAGCAGATACAGGGGGCAAGAGACCCAGTACTTC	CASRYRGQETQYF
TRBV29-1	TRBD1	TRBJ1-2	few	TGCAGCGGACGACAGGGTGGCGGCTACACCTTC	CSGRQGGGYTF